Presented here are 5 T cell receptor beta chains from one specimen sequenced in a study of spatial heterogeneity in lung cancer. A single record per CDR3 protein comes from TCRdb applying MiXCR to the 5' RACE reads. In the table there are 23,000 or so distinct CDR3 sequences, under 7.5% of which are singletons. The time point was: sample taken at primary tumor resection. The study's findings and limits: Tumor mutation count correlated with how many alpha and beta TCRs expanded intratumorally.

No antigen has been assigned to these receptors. The sequences come from lung tumor tissue, collected at surgery. The receptors come from a male donor with early-stage non-small cell lung cancer.

This clonotype has ten or more counts. The V call is TRBV27, the J call TRBJ1-1; D remains ambiguous. The CDR3 is 13 residues long. Germline CDR1 and CDR2: MNHEY and SMNVEV (reference sequence). V was shortened by 2 bases and J by 7 bases, with 11 bases between the two germline ends. The CDR3 DNA sequence: TGTGCCAGCAGTTTAATGGGCGGGAATGAAGCTTTCTTT. This sequence encodes CASSLMGGNEAFF.

By share, this clonotype ranks as medium-sized. In DNA form, the CDR3 reads TGTGCCAGCAGCCACGGACTAGCGGGGCCCATGGACGAGCAGTACTTC. Amino acids: CASSHGLAGPMDEQYF. The chain combines TRBV11-3 with TRBJ2-7, with 12 bases lining up with TRBD2. Germline assignment: CDR1 SGHNT and CDR2 YENEEA. CDR3 length: 16 amino acids. J gave up 5 bases and V 5 bases, and 10 bases lay outside the gene matches.

This clonotype was counted ten times or more. This chain links TRBV28 with TRBJ1-1; D uncertain. V lost 5 bases and J 2 bases, leaving 18 bases between the germline ends. This CDR3 is 16 amino acids long. CDR1 and CDR2 (germline): MDHEN, SYDVKM. DNA of the CDR3: TGTGCCAGCAGTCCACCGGGATCCCATATAAACACTGAAGCTTTCTTT. Protein: CASSPPGSHINTEAFF.

This clonotype was recorded at least ten times. The chain couples TRBV5-1 to TRBJ1-5; TRBD1 matches at 9 bases. This CDR3 region has 16 residues. V lost 0 bases to trimming and J lost 5 bases; unmatched junction nucleotides: 6. Germline CDR1 is SGHRS and CDR2 is YFSETQ. The CDR3 spells CASSLEPGQGHQPQHF. CDR3 nucleotide sequence: TGCGCCAGCAGCTTGGAACCGGGACAGGGTCATCAGCCCCAGCATTTT. The whole variable domain, filled in from reference TRBV5-1 and TRBJ1-5, reads KAGVTQTPRYLIKTRGQQVTLSCSPISGHRSVSWYQQTPGQGLQFLFEYFSETQRNKGNFPGRFSGRQFSNSRSEMNVSTLELGDSALYLCASSLEPGQGHQPQHFGDGTRLSIL.

This clonotype was observed at least ten times. The chain links TRBV12-3 or TRBV12-4 to TRBJ2-7, with 14 bases identical to TRBD2. This CDR3 is built from 17 residues. V lost 1 base, J lost 3 bases, and 5 bases stayed unmatched. The CDR3 DNA reads as TGTGCCAGCAGTTTAGGGACTAGCGGGGGGCGTAACTACGAGCAGTACTTC. The encoded protein is CASSLGTSGGRNYEQYF.